A selection of T cell receptor beta chains follows, all from one sample in a study of blood T cell repertoires in COVID-19. Libraries were prepared by immunoSEQ multiplex PCR; TCRdb keeps only in-frame clonotypes and omits some of them. The sample consists of roughly 200,000 clones, roughly 86% of them appearing once. The sample was peripheral blood. Receptor source: a woman aged 50 to 65 with COVID-19, enrolled during active disease. The CDR3 runs from the conserved cysteine through the conserved F or W. D genes are given only for firm matches. Some rows have no size entry. The others give once, few or many, or a class for an expanded clone.

TRBD1 | TRBJ2-2 | . | TRBV6-6 | TGTGCCAGCAGTTACGTGACAGGGGCCACCGGGGAGCTGTTTTTT | CASSYVTGATGELFF
TRBD2 | TRBJ2-3 | . | TRBV5-1 | TGCGCCAGCATGGTAGCGGGGTCAGATACGCAGTATTTT | CASMVAGSDTQYF
. | TRBJ1-6 | . | TRBV27 | TGTGCCAGCAGTTCCCCTCTCCTCTATAATTCACCCCTCCACTTT | CASSSPLLYNSPLHF
. | TRBJ2-2 | . | TRBV21-1 | TGTGCCAGCAGCAAGGGCAGCTACACCGGGGAGCTGTTTTTT | CASSKGSYTGELFF
. | TRBJ2-3 | . | TRBV30 | TGTGCCTGGGGTCGGAGCATAACAGATACGCAGTATTTT | CAWGRSITDTQYF
. | TRBJ2-1 | . | TRBV19 | TGTGCCAGTAGTTTCCTCGGTGAGCAGTTCTTC | CASSFLGEQFF
. | TRBJ1-5 | once | TRBV12-5 | TGTGCTAGTTCCCTGTCTCTAAATCAGCCCCAGCATTTT | CASSLSLNQPQHF
. | TRBJ1-5 | . | TRBV2 | TGTGCCAGCAGTGAAGAGGGGACTCGAGGGTTTCAGCCCCAGCATTTT | CASSEEGTRGFQPQHF
TRBD1 | TRBJ2-2 | . | TRBV11-2 | TGTGCCAGCAGCTTAGATGGGACAGGGGGCGGGGAGCTGTTTTTT | CASSLDGTGGGELFF
TRBD2 | TRBJ2-5 | . | TRBV10-3 | TGTGCCACCTCTTCGACGGGGGGGGGTTACGGAGAGACCCAGTACTTC | CATSSTGGGYGETQYF
TRBD1 | TRBJ2-7 | . | TRBV5-1 | TGCGCCAGCAGCTTGGCGGGACAGTACGAGCAGTACTTC | CASSLAGQYEQYF
TRBD2 | TRBJ2-2 | . | TRBV11-3 | TGTGCCAGCGGCTCAAGCGGGGGGGCCATCGGGGAGCTGTTTTTT | CASGSSGGAIGELFF
TRBD1 | TRBJ1-2 | . | TRBV24-1 | TGTGCCACCAGGGACAGGGGGACGGGTGGCTACACCTTC | CATRDRGTGGYTF
. | TRBJ1-2 | . | TRBV19 | TGTGCCAGTAGTATAGGACAGGCCTATGGCTACACCTTC | CASSIGQAYGYTF
TRBD2 | TRBJ2-3 | . | TRBV2 | TGTGCCAGCAGTGAAGTCGGGGGGATCACAGATACGCAGTATTTT | CASSEVGGITDTQYF
. | TRBJ1-5 | few | TRBV19 | TGTGCCAGTAGTGGGGGGAACAATCAGCCCCAGCATTTT | CASSGGNNQPQHF
TRBD1 | TRBJ1-2 | . | TRBV7-9 | TGTGCCAGCAGCTTGGACAGGGAAGGCTACACCTTC | CASSLDREGYTF
TRBD2 | TRBJ2-5 | . | TRBV15 | TGTGCCACCAGCAAAGGTATCGGGGGGGCCATGGAGACCCAGTACTTC | CATSKGIGGAMETQYF
. | TRBJ2-5 | . | TRBV7-2 | TGTGCCAGCAGCTTCGGCGGGCTCCAAGAGACCCAGTACTTC | CASSFGGLQETQYF
. | TRBJ2-3 | . | TRBV7-8 | TGTGCCAGCAGCTTAGCGGAGGGCAGGAGAACAGATACGCAGTATTTT | CASSLAEGRRTDTQYF
TRBD2 | TRBJ2-5 | . | TRBV14 | TGTGCCAGCAGCCACCCCGTGGGTCGTCCGGGAGGAGAGACCCAGTACTTC | CASSHPVGRPGGETQYF
. | TRBJ1-6 | . | TRBV5-6 | TGTGCCAGCAGCCCCCCGGGGGGTAATTCACCCCTCCACTTT | CASSPPGGNSPLHF